Following are 28 T cell receptor beta chains from one sample sequenced in a study of Graves' ophthalmopathy and Graves' hyperthyroidism. The sequenced template was RNA, covering the TCR beta CDR3 region. Second-round multiplex PCR came after a first-round RT-PCR that employed HTBI primers. Each CDR3 protein gets one entry after TCRdb re-called the multiplex PCR reads with MiXCR. Of about 1.1 million distinct CDR3 sequences listed, around a third are singletons. Input material: peripheral blood or thyroid tissue (not recorded which). The receptors stem from an adult man with Graves' hyperthyroidism.

This clonotype was seen more than once but under ten times. The rearrangement joins TRBV6-5 to TRBJ2-2, with a weak D call TRBD2 (5 bases). Germline CDR1 MNHEY, CDR2 SVGAGI. The CDR3 covers 15 residues. The V end was cut by 2 bases, the J end by 4 bases, with 11 bases between. Written as DNA, the CDR3 is TGTGCCAGCAGTTACACGGGGTTAATCACCGGGGAGCTGTTTTTT. Its protein is CASSYTGLITGELFF.

The CDR3 region has the DNA TGTGCCAGCAGCCCCAGGTGGACCGGCAATCAGCCCCAGCATTTT. Its protein is CASSPRWTGNQPQHF. The genes are TRBV28 and TRBJ1-5; D not resolved. With 6 bases removed from V and 2 bases from J, the gap between germline ends came to 14 bases. This CDR3 comprises 15 residues. The germline V gene has CDR1 MDHEN and CDR2 SYDVKM.

In this sample, this clonotype turned up once. The J gene is TRBJ2-7, the V gene TRBV7-4; a possible D gene is TRBD1 (5 bases). Looked up from germline, CDR1 is SGHVT and CDR2 is SQSDAQ. CDR3 length: 17 residues. V gave up 1 base and J gave up 3 bases, with 19 bases separating them. This chain's CDR3 is CASSLDWTTHNIYEQYF. CDR3 nucleotides: TGTGCCAGCAGCTTAGATTGGACAACCCATAACATCTACGAGCAGTACTTC.

This clonotype was recorded a few times. The gene calls are TRBV20-1 and TRBJ1-5; 8 bases line up with TRBD1. The CDR3 spans 13 residues. Germline V gene lookup returns CDR1 DFQATT and CDR2 SNEGSKA (reference sequence). V lost 0 bases to trimming and J lost 11 bases; unmatched junction nucleotides: 6. The chain's CDR3 is CSARETGVQAQHF. As DNA, the CDR3 is TGCAGTGCTAGAGAGACAGGGGTCCAGGCCCAGCATTTT.

The rearrangement links TRBV15 to TRBJ1-6; weak D call: TRBD1 (6 bases). This CDR3 has 15 amino acids. Germline V gene data show CDR1 as LNHNV and CDR2 as YYDKDF (reference sequence). Deletions cut 5 bases from V and 9 bases from J, with 17 bases between. The CDR3 reads CATSVETGLGSPLHF. CDR3 in DNA: TGTGCCACCAGCGTTGAAACAGGGCTAGGTTCACCCCTCCACTTT.

This clonotype was observed many times. The chain uses TRBV9 and TRBJ1-4; 7 bases align to TRBD1. The CDR3 totals 15 residues. J gave up 2 bases and V 4 bases, and 5 bases lay outside the gene matches. Germline CDR1 is SGDLS and CDR2 is YYNGEE. The CDR3 nucleotides read TGTGCCAGCAGCAGAGGACAGGCGACTAATGAAAAACTGTTTTTT. This sequence encodes CASSRGQATNEKLFF.

V usage is TRBV29-1 and J usage is TRBJ2-3; TRBD2 agrees at 10 bases. Per germline, CDR1 SQVTM and CDR2 ANQGSEA. Trimming at V came to 2 bases and at J to 1 base, leaving 3 bases not matched to a gene. The CDR3 has 15 residues. Written as DNA, the CDR3 is TGCAGCGTTGAACCCGGGACTAGCGGCACAGATACGCAGTATTTT. This gives the protein CSVEPGTSGTDTQYF.

This chain joins TRBV29-1 and TRBJ2-2; D might be TRBD2 (6 bases). There are 15 residues in the CDR3. Germline V gene lookup returns CDR1 SQVTM and CDR2 ANQGSEA. V was cut by 7 bases and J by 6 bases, with 21 bases left in between. For the CDR3, the DNA is TGCAGCGGCGCTAGGCGGGGCGGGGAATCCGGGGAGCTGTTTTTT. This gives the protein CSGARRGGESGELFF.

This clonotype appeared once. CDR3 DNA sequence: TGTGCCAGCAGCTTAGATGGCGCGGGGGATTCACCCCTCCACTTT. The encoded protein is CASSLDGAGDSPLHF. The chain employs TRBV7-8 and TRBJ1-6, with D maybe TRBD1 (5 bases). Trimming took off 1 base at V and 8 bases at J, with 12 bases between the two ends. CDR3 length: 15 residues. The V gene's germline CDR1 is SGHVS and CDR2 FQNEAQ.

This clonotype was seen repeatedly, ten times or more. The chain recombines TRBV6-2 or TRBV6-3 with TRBJ2-7, with 8 bases aligning to TRBD2. There are 13 residues in the CDR3. With 5 bases clipped from V and 3 bases from J, the junction kept 3 bases outside the gene matches. In germline, CDR1 is MNHEY, CDR2 SVGEGT. The CDR3 nucleotides read TGTGCCAGCAGTCGACTAGCGTTCTACGAGCAGTACTTC. Protein: CASSRLAFYEQYF.

The chain has TRBV12-3 or TRBV12-4 and TRBJ1-2, with 8 bases fitting TRBD1. The CDR3 totals 15 residues. The junction had 10 bases not matched to a gene; V was cut back by 6 bases and J by 4 bases. The CDR3 here is CASSRGTGDPYGYTF. The CDR3 region has the DNA TGTGCCAGCAGCCGCGGGACAGGAGATCCCTATGGCTACACCTTC.

The chain is built from TRBV5-1 and TRBJ2-5, with 8 bases fitting TRBD2. V lost 6 bases, J lost 4 bases, and 14 bases stayed unmatched. Germline CDR1 reads SGHRS; CDR2 reads YFSETQ. The CDR3 contains 16 residues. CDR3 region: CASNSLRAGVGETQYF. CDR3 DNA sequence: TGCGCCAGCAACTCCCTTCGAGCGGGAGTGGGAGAGACCCAGTACTTC.

The V and J genes are TRBV2 and TRBJ2-7; D is uncertain. Germline V lookup: CDR1 SNHLY, CDR2 FYNNEI. V gave up 5 bases and J gave up 2 bases, with 19 bases separating them. CDR3 size: 16 residues. In DNA form, the CDR3 reads TGTGCCAGCAGTTACGACCCCGAGGACCCAACCTACGAGCAGTACTTC. Its protein product is CASSYDPEDPTYEQYF.

This chain uses TRBV7-2 with TRBJ2-7; 8 nucleotides agree with TRBD1. Germline assignment: CDR1 SGHTA and CDR2 FQGNSA. This CDR3 is 15 amino acids long. The V segment lost 7 bases and the J segment 2 bases; nucleotides outside the gene matches: 10. This chain's CDR3 is CASTQRGQVPYEQYF. DNA for the CDR3: TGTGCCAGCACCCAGAGGGGACAGGTCCCCTACGAGCAGTACTTC.

As regards this clonotype: Being one base from a much bigger clone, this may be a read error. This rearrangement joins TRBV5-6 to TRBJ1-2, with TRBD1 as a possible D gene (6 bases). V was cut by 3 bases and J by 7 bases, with 10 bases left in between. The germline gives CDR1 SGHDT, CDR2 YYEEEE. The CDR3 has 12 residues. The CDR3 reads CASSSTGLGYTF. Here the CDR3 DNA reads TGTGCCAGCAGCTCCACAGGGCTTGGCTACACCTTC.

In its sample, this clonotype was seen many times. This chain uses TRBV7-9 with TRBJ1-2; unclear D gene. This CDR3 has 12 amino acids. V gave up 5 bases and J gave up 6 bases, with 10 bases separating them. Germline CDR1 is SEHNR and CDR2 is FQNEAQ (reference sequence). The CDR3 loop is CASSNELNGYTF. The CDR3, as DNA: TGTGCCAGCAGCAACGAGCTTAATGGCTACACCTTC.

This clonotype was counted only a few times. This clone may be a read error of a much larger clone one base away. The chain employs TRBV29-1 and TRBJ2-5; D ambiguous. V was cut by 2 bases and J by 10 bases, with 8 bases left in between. This CDR3 region has 10 residues. Germline V gene lookup returns CDR1 SQVTM and CDR2 ANQGSEA. CDR3: CSVESGYQYF. The CDR3 DNA reads TGCAGCGTTGAAAGTGGGTACCAGTACTTC.

A remark on this clonotype: At one of its ends the junction is not consistent with the germline gene, which may arise from a read error. The chain recombines TRBV7-8 with TRBJ1-2; TRBD1 might be the D (6 bases). This CDR3 spans 11 amino acids. CDR1 and CDR2 (germline): SGHVS, FQNEAQ. The DNA of the CDR3 is TGTGCCAGCAGCCAAGATTCAGGGGCGGCCTTC. Protein sequence: CASSQDSGAAF.

This clonotype was picked up many times. The gene calls are TRBV29-1 and TRBJ2-7, with a tentative D call TRBD1 (6 bases). The germline V gene encodes CDR1 SQVTM and CDR2 ANQGSEA. CDR3 length equals 12 residues. V was trimmed by 6 bases and J by 6 bases, leaving 15 bases between them. The CDR3 coding sequence is TGCAGCGTCGAGATTAAGGGGGTCGAGCAGTACTTC. As protein: CSVEIKGVEQYF.

This clonotype was seen ten or more times. J is TRBJ2-7 and V is TRBV9, with D possibly being TRBD1 or TRBD2 (5 bases each). Trimming shortened V by 6 bases and J by 5 bases, and 18 bases separated the two germline ends. The CDR3 contains 14 residues. Germline V gene sequence: CDR1 SGDLS, CDR2 YYNGEE. The CDR3 region has the DNA TGTGCCAGCACAAGGTCCGGGGCCGGGGACGAGCAGTACTTC. Translating it yields CASTRSGAGDEQYF. The full variable domain, its missing parts supplied by reference TRBV9 and TRBJ2-7, is DSGVTQTPKHLITATGQRVTLRCSPRSGDLSVYWYQQSLDQGLQFLIQYYNGEERAKGNILERFSAQQFPDLHSELNLSSLELGDSALYFCASTRSGAGDEQYFGPGTRLTVT.

The chain carries TRBV20-1 and TRBJ1-2, with D perhaps TRBD1 (5 bases). The CDR3 is 12 residues long. V lost 6 bases to trimming and J lost 8 bases, with 16 bases between them. Germline V gene data show CDR1 as DFQATT and CDR2 as SNEGSKA (reference sequence). CDR3 DNA: TGCAGTGCCAGCGGGACGTCCCGGGGCTACACCTTC. Protein sequence: CSASGTSRGYTF.

This clonotype was found a few times. This chain connects TRBV5-1 to TRBJ2-5; 9 bases agree with TRBD1. The CDR3 is 17 amino acids. After removal of 4 bases from V and 2 bases from J, the junction contained 12 bases not matched to a gene. Germline V lookup: CDR1 SGHRS, CDR2 YFSETQ. CDR3 nucleotide sequence: TGCGCCAGCAGCGGACAGACAGGGGGTGGGTCGCAAGAGACCCAGTACTTC. It translates to CASSGQTGGGSQETQYF.

This clonotype was detected many times. This chain uses TRBV6-5 with TRBJ2-2, with D hard to call. Germline V gene data show CDR1 as MNHEY and CDR2 as SVGAGI. The CDR3 contains 14 residues. V was shortened by 0 bases and J by 4 bases, with 6 bases between the two germline ends. The CDR3 sequence is CASSYSRATGELFF. CDR3 in DNA: TGTGCCAGCAGTTACTCTCGGGCCACCGGGGAGCTGTTTTTT.

The chain uses TRBV15 and TRBJ1-1; TRBD1 is a possible D gene (5 bases). The germline V gene has CDR1 LNHNV and CDR2 YYDKDF (reference sequence). The CDR3 contains 15 residues. V lost 0 bases and J lost 11, with 19 bases in between. Here the CDR3 DNA reads TGTGCCACCAGCAGAGATCCCGGGGTAGGGGTGGGGGCTTTCTTT. It translates to CATSRDPGVGVGAFF.

This clonotype was seen a handful of times. This chain links TRBV5-1 with TRBJ1-1; 8 bases agree with TRBD1. The V and J ends lost 4 bases and 0 bases, in that order; junction bases with no gene match: 5. This CDR3 has 15 amino acids. Germline V CDR1 and CDR2: SGHRS, YFSETQ. CDR3 bases: TGCGCCAGCAGCGAACAGGGGGGCTTGAACACTGAAGCTTTCTTT. Its translation is CASSEQGGLNTEAFF. Together with reference TRBV5-1 and TRBJ1-1, the CDR3 gives the full variable domain: KAGVTQTPRYLIKTRGQQVTLSCSPISGHRSVSWYQQTPGQGLQFLFEYFSETQRNKGNFPGRFSGRQFSNSRSEMNVSTLELGDSALYLCASSEQGGLNTEAFFGQGTRLTVV.

This clonotype was seen ten or more times. The chain employs TRBV2 and TRBJ1-4, with TRBD1 as a possible D gene (5 bases). The CDR3 is 15 residues long. The germline gives CDR1 SNHLY, CDR2 FYNNEI. V was clipped by 5 bases and J by 7 bases, with 17 bases between them. The CDR3 protein is CASSTDGHFGEKLFF. For the CDR3, the DNA is TGTGCCAGCAGTACCGACGGACACTTCGGTGAAAAACTGTTTTTT.

Many counts were recorded for this clonotype. The chain carries TRBV6-2 or TRBV6-3 and TRBJ1-6; D perhaps matches TRBD1 (5 bases). The CDR3 totals 13 residues. Germline V lookup: CDR1 MNHEY, CDR2 SVGEGT. V lost 6 bases, J lost 8 bases, and 11 bases lay in between. The CDR3 loop reads CASRTAGDSPLHF. DNA for the CDR3: TGTGCCAGCAGGACTGCGGGGGATTCACCCCTCCACTTT.

The rearrangement links TRBV5-8 to TRBJ2-5; D could derive from TRBD1 or TRBD2 (5 bases each). The CDR3 has 12 residues. Germline CDR1 SGHTS, CDR2 YDEGEE. The V and J ends lost 4 bases and 11 bases respectively, with 15 bases between them. The CDR3 DNA reads as TGTGCCAGCAGCCTGATCAGGGAGAATCAGTACTTC. Amino acid sequence: CASSLIRENQYF.